Described below is a single T cell receptor beta chain sequence and its context. Which antigen it targets is not known. Base-call qualities are not available, and no considerably larger clone is one nucleotide away. The CDR3, cysteine through phenylalanine, is 15 amino acids long. The retained sequence is limited to the CDR3, 45 bases, with the frame set at the first base. The V end loses 2 bases and the J end loses 4 bases, and a stretch of 13 bases separates them. The germline V gene sets CDR1 to SGHTA and CDR2 to FQGNSA. The sample originates from a study of early T cells in non-severe SARS-CoV-2 infection (dated by TCRdb to the early 2020s). For the study in its entirety: Bulk RNA from unsorted whole blood was used for TCR sequencing, so alpha and beta chains could not be paired.

The library was prepared using 5' RACE. Sequenced on a NextSeq 500. In the TCR library protocol, unique molecular identifiers were attached to individual cDNA molecules to correct for PCR bias and sequencing error. Both TCR alpha and beta chains were sequenced, and tight co-correlation was observed between alpha and beta sequence abundances in each sample. In the paper's pipeline: Decombinator V4 was used to annotate TCR sequences for V gene, J gene and CDR3. TCRs were defined as expanded if a significant change between any two time points was detected under a Poisson model with p below 0.0001. TCR abundances were normalised to the total number of TCRs sequenced in each sample and reported as counts per million. TRAV1-2 paired with TRAJ12, TRAJ20 or TRAJ33 defined MAIT TCRs, while TRAV10 paired with TRAJ18 defined iNKT TCRs. VDJdb, accessed 1 November 2021, was searched for CMV, EBV and SARS-CoV-2 annotated TCRs, excluding TCRs annotated for multiple antigens. TCRdb reworked the public reads: Q25 trimming with fastp, MiXCR clone assembly, productive beta chains retained. Merged by CDR3 protein, the rows form single entries marked with the most common genes and DNA. V and J calls and clone size were set by TCRdb, not the authors. This sample lists about 83,000 distinct CDR3 sequences; about 14% were detected once. The top ten clonotypes cover under 4% of the sample.

A case-control design nested within a healthcare worker cohort in London, UK, was used, with weekly nasopharyngeal swab PCR tests and blood sampling performed. Healthcare workers were recruited during the week of the UK lockdown, between 23 and 31 March 2020, and followed weekly for up to roughly 15 weeks. General findings and caveats noted by the study authors: VDJdb matching was skewed toward anti-spike CD8 responses and likely underestimated virus-specific expansions, missing private and CD4 specificities.

The chain was built from TRBV7-2 and TRBJ2-3; TRBD2 is a possible D gene, resting on 6 matching bases. This TCR was sampled from an adult who was a healthcare worker with PCR-confirmed SARS-CoV-2 infection or an uninfected control (not recorded which). Sequencing input: whole blood. The DNA is as follows: TGTGCCAGCAGCTTAAGTCTAGGAGGGGCAGATACGCAGTATTTT. This translates into CASSLSLGGADTQYF. With all but the CDR3 taken from the reference TRBV7-2 and TRBJ2-3 genes, the full variable domain is: GAGVSQSPSNKVTEKGKDVELRCDPISGHTALYWYRQSLGQGLEFLIYFQGNSAPDKSGLPSDRFSAERTGGSVSTLTIQRTQQEDSAVYLCASSLSLGGADTQYFGPGTRLTVL.